This T cell receptor beta chain was recorded in a study of blood T cells in healthy people across ages. V gave up 4 bases and J gave up 0 bases; unmatched junction bases: 6. Germline V lookup: CDR1 ENHRY, CDR2 SYGVKD. The CDR3 extends over 16 amino acids. Combining a sample-barcoded 5' primer with a J-beta primer mix, a second PCR ran for roughly 6 to 11 cycles. Each CDR3 protein gets one entry after TCRdb re-called the 5' RACE reads with MiXCR. The sample yields 890,000 or so distinct CDR3 sequences, approximately 59% seen once. This chain uses TRBV10-3 with TRBJ2-4; 7 bases are shared with TRBD2. The sequencing sample was made of blood. The receptor's source is a man aged 30-40 years in good health. The CDR3, as DNA: TGTGCCATCAGTGTGGGGGGAGGGAGAGCCAAAAACATTCAGTACTTC. It specifies CAISVGGGRAKNIQYF.